These 23 T cell receptor beta chains were all obtained from the same sample, sequenced in a study of PD-L1 blockade in urothelial cancer (dated by TCRdb to the late 2010s). Receptor amplification or capture employed the immunoSEQ multiplex PCR assay. TCRdb re-hosts the immuneACCESS table, in-frame sequences only. Its copies lack some clones; in the studies checked, an unresolved V gene accounts for under half of them, and the cause for the rest is not known. The sample contains some 80,000 clones, around four fifths of them found a single time. Together, the top ten hold under 8.5% of the sample. The meaning of the sample's time point label: pretreatment peripheral blood. Sequencing was performed on PBMCs, taken around atezolizumab (anti-PD-L1) treatment. The receptor source for this set is a middle-aged man with urothelial cancer.

The J gene is TRBJ2-1, the V gene TRBV28, with 11 bases that match TRBD1. The J segment lost 9 bases and the V segment lost 10 bases, leaving 5 bases of the junction unmatched. CDR3 length: 12 residues. The germline V gene encodes CDR1 MDHEN and CDR2 SYDVKM. The CDR3 protein is CATRTGGSEQFF. Here the CDR3 DNA reads TGTGCCACTCGGACAGGGGGCAGTGAGCAGTTCTTC.

The chain uses TRBV5-1 and TRBJ2-1, with a possible D match to TRBD1 (6 bases). CDR3 length equals 15 residues. Per germline, CDR1 SGHRS and CDR2 YFSETQ. The ends were cut back, 4 bases at V and 5 bases at J, with 16 bases in the middle. The CDR3 nucleotides are TGCGCCAGCAGCCTTTTCTCAAGGGGGAACAATGAGCAGTTCTTC. Translating it yields CASSLFSRGNNEQFF.

The V call is TRBV29-1, the J call TRBJ2-7, with D possibly being TRBD1 (6 bases). CDR3 length: 14 residues. CDR1 SQVTM and CDR2 ANQGSEA come from the germline V gene. With 7 bases removed from V and 3 bases from J, the gap between germline ends came to 19 bases. CDR3 amino acids: CSATGKSQVYEQYF. As DNA, the CDR3 is TGCAGCGCCACAGGGAAATCACAGGTCTACGAGCAGTACTTC.

The chain employs TRBV5-1 and TRBJ2-7; 12 nucleotides align to TRBD2. The CDR3 runs to 19 residues. Germline CDR1 is SGHRS and CDR2 is YFSETQ. Germline trimming cut 0 bases from V and 1 base from J; bases unmatched to any gene: 11. The CDR3 DNA reads as TGCGCCAGCAGCTTGGCTGGTACTAGCGGGAGGATTAGATCCTACGAGCAGTACTTC. It specifies CASSLAGTSGRIRSYEQYF.

This chain connects TRBV7-3 to TRBJ2-3; 7 bases map to TRBD2. CDR1 is SGHTA and CDR2 is FQGTGA in the germline V gene. The CDR3 is 15 residues long. V shed 5 bases, J shed 5 bases, and the junction held 10 bases outside the gene matches. The CDR3 region has the DNA TGTGCCAGCAGCCCAATGGGACTACCCAGAGATACGCAGTATTTT. Encoded protein: CASSPMGLPRDTQYF.

The chain recombines TRBV7-3 with TRBJ2-2; D is unclear. With 6 bases removed from V and 4 bases from J, the gap between germline ends came to 9 bases. This CDR3 is built from 13 residues. Germline CDR1 and CDR2: SGHTA and FQGTGA. DNA of the CDR3: TGTGCCAGCAGAGCCTTCCCCACCGGGGAGCTGTTTTTT. Its protein product is CASRAFPTGELFF.

This clone was observed once. The chain has TRBV10-3 and TRBJ1-4; D call uncertain. Germline V gene lookup returns CDR1 ENHRY and CDR2 SYGVKD. V was clipped by 11 bases and J by 4 bases, with 23 bases between them. This CDR3 spans 16 amino acids. The CDR3 loop is CAVSQTPGRGNEKLFF. DNA of the CDR3: TGTGCCGTCTCTCAAACCCCCGGGCGGGGTAATGAAAAACTGTTTTTT.

This clone was observed a single time. The chain joins TRBV2 to TRBJ2-3, with a tentative D call TRBD2 (5 bases). Per the germline V gene, CDR1 is SNHLY and CDR2 is FYNNEI. The CDR3 runs to 14 residues. The V gene lost 3 bases and the J gene lost 1 base, with 8 bases spanning the gap. Written as DNA, the CDR3 is TGTGCCAGCAGTGAGCGGGTTGGCACAGATACGCAGTATTTT. This gives the protein CASSERVGTDTQYF. Based on the CDR3 plus reference TRBV2 and TRBJ2-3, the full variable domain is EPEVTQTPSHQVTQMGQEVILRCVPISNHLYFYWYRQILGQKVEFLVSFYNNEISEKSEIFDDQFSVERPDGSNFTLKIRSTKLEDSAMYFCASSERVGTDTQYFGPGTRLTVL.

This clone was detected a few times. This chain uses TRBV19 with TRBJ2-3; D is perhaps TRBD1 (6 bases). CDR3 length equals 14 residues. Trimming took off 1 base at V and 4 bases at J, with 9 bases between the two ends. Germline V CDR1 and CDR2: LNHDA, SQIVND (reference sequence). In nucleotides, the CDR3 is TGTGCCAGTAGTATAGGACAGGCCTCAGATACGCAGTATTTT. This translates into CASSIGQASDTQYF.

This chain links TRBV11-2 with TRBJ2-7; 8 nucleotides align to TRBD1. This CDR3 comprises 15 residues. J lost 5 bases, V lost 1 base, and 7 bases had no gene match. The germline gives CDR1 SGHAT, CDR2 FQNNGV. The CDR3 loop reads CASSLVGQGVDEQYF. Here the CDR3 DNA reads TGTGCCAGCAGCTTAGTAGGACAGGGCGTAGACGAGCAGTACTTC.

The J gene is TRBJ1-1, the V gene TRBV6-6; D call uncertain. Germline-derived CDR1 and CDR2 are MNHNY and SVGAGI (reference sequence). Trimming removed 2 bases at V and 5 bases at J, with 18 bases between. The CDR3 consists of 16 residues. The CDR3 protein is CASSYPSEGWWTEAFF. Here the CDR3 DNA reads TGTGCCAGCAGTTACCCTTCCGAGGGTTGGTGGACTGAAGCTTTCTTT.

Note on this clone: The sample carries other DNA sequences with the same CDR3. V is TRBV5-1 and J is TRBJ1-1, with D possibly TRBD1 on 5 matching bases. The V and J ends lost 0 bases and 3 bases respectively, with 9 bases between them. Germline CDR1 and CDR2: SGHRS and YFSETQ. This CDR3 has 14 amino acids. CDR3: CASSLVGGDTEAFF. DNA for the CDR3: TGCGCCAGCAGCTTGGTCGGGGGGGACACTGAAGCTTTCTTT. Based on the CDR3 plus reference TRBV5-1 and TRBJ1-1, the full variable domain is KAGVTQTPRYLIKTRGQQVTLSCSPISGHRSVSWYQQTPGQGLQFLFEYFSETQRNKGNFPGRFSGRQFSNSRSEMNVSTLELGDSALYLCASSLVGGDTEAFFGQGTRLTVV.

J is TRBJ2-3 and V is TRBV5-1, with D possibly being TRBD2 (5 bases). Trimming cost V 5 bases and J 2 bases, with 15 bases left between them. From germline, CDR1 is SGHRS and CDR2 YFSETQ. CDR3 length equals 15 residues. This CDR3 is CASRYRSGNTDTQYF. The CDR3 DNA reads as TGCGCCAGCAGATATCGAAGCGGCAACACAGATACGCAGTATTTT.

This chain uses TRBV7-3 with TRBJ2-1, with D possibly being TRBD2 (6 bases). The CDR3 totals 16 residues. Germline V lookup: CDR1 SGHTA, CDR2 FQGTGA. With 0 bases removed from V and 2 bases from J, the gap between germline ends came to 11 bases. The CDR3 loop is CASSLTGGRAYNEQFF. The CDR3 DNA sequence: TGTGCCAGCAGCTTAACCGGGGGAAGGGCCTACAATGAGCAGTTCTTC.

The chain links TRBV6-1 to TRBJ2-5; 7 nucleotides agree with TRBD2. The CDR3 runs to 15 residues. The V gene's germline CDR1 is MNHNS and CDR2 SASEGT. V was pared by 8 bases and J by 1 base, with 10 bases of the junction left unmatched. DNA of the CDR3: TGTGCCAGCTATCTGGGGGGGAGAAGCCAAGAGACCCAGTACTTC. Translation gives CASYLGGRSQETQYF.

The V call is TRBV6-5, the J call TRBJ2-2; D might be TRBD1 (6 bases). The V end lost 4 bases, the J end lost 1 base, and 13 bases lay between the germline ends. The CDR3 spans 16 residues. Germline-derived CDR1 and CDR2 are MNHEY and SVGAGI. The CDR3: CASSSVGHLNTGELFF. CDR3 coding DNA: TGTGCCAGCAGTTCAGTGGGACACTTGAACACCGGGGAGCTGTTTTTT.

The J gene is TRBJ1-4, the V gene TRBV4-2, with D perhaps matching TRBD1 (5 bases). Looked up from germline, CDR1 is LGHNA and CDR2 is YNFKEQ. The CDR3 length is 15 residues. V was clipped by 0 bases and J by 7 bases, with 12 bases between them. CDR3 coding DNA: TGTGCCAGCAGCCAAGAAAAGGGGTTGGGTGAAAAACTGTTTTTT. Translation: CASSQEKGLGEKLFF.

DNA of the CDR3: TGTGCCAGCAGCTTGACAGGGGGCTACGAGCAGTACTTC. It specifies CASSLTGGYEQYF. J is TRBJ2-7 and V is TRBV5-5; TRBD1 matches 8 bases. The CDR3 has 13 residues. Trimming removed 1 base from V and 3 bases from J; junction bases left unmatched: 0. Germline CDR1 and CDR2: SGHKS and YYEKEE (reference sequence).

The CDR3 protein is CASSSSGAYEQYF. CDR3 sequence (DNA): TGTGCCAGCAGTTCTAGCGGGGCCTACGAGCAGTACTTC. The chain couples TRBV7-2 to TRBJ2-7; the match to TRBD2 covers 9 bases. The CDR3 is made up of 13 amino acids. Germline V gene lookup returns CDR1 SGHTA and CDR2 FQGNSA. Unmatched junction bases numbered 2, after V lost 6 bases and J lost 2 bases.

This chain uses TRBV7-3 with TRBJ2-2; D gene ambiguous. Germline V gene data show CDR1 as SGHTA and CDR2 as FQGTGA. The CDR3 loop spans 13 amino acids. Between the trimmed V and J ends, which lost 3 bases and 6 bases, there was a span of 8 bases. The CDR3 nucleotides are TGTGCCAGCAGCTTTCGGGTGGCCGGGGAGCTGTTTTTT. Residues: CASSFRVAGELFF.

J is TRBJ1-3 and V is TRBV28; unclear D gene. V lost 5 bases and J 2 bases, leaving 7 bases between the germline ends. CDR1 and CDR2 from the germline V gene are MDHEN and SYDVKM. The length of the CDR3 is 13 residues. The CDR3 DNA follows: TGTGCCAGCAGTAAAACTCCTGGAAACACCATATATTTT. Translation gives CASSKTPGNTIYF.

J is TRBJ2-3 and V is TRBV18; possibly TRBD1 for D (6 bases). The CDR3 covers 16 residues. CDR1 and CDR2 from the germline V gene are KGHSH and LQKENI. V dropped 4 bases and J dropped 1 base, with 15 bases sitting between them. The chain's CDR3 is CASSRDTTERTDTQYF. Here the CDR3 DNA reads TGTGCCAGCTCACGGGACACCACGGAACGCACAGATACGCAGTATTTT.

The table lists this clone with a few counts. V gene TRBV28 combines with J gene TRBJ1-1; 8 bases map to TRBD1. V lost 2 bases to trimming and J lost 4 bases; unmatched junction nucleotides: 0. The CDR3 loop spans 13 amino acids. Per the germline V gene, CDR1 is MDHEN and CDR2 is SYDVKM. CDR3 residues: CASSLQGATEAFF. In DNA, the CDR3 is TGTGCCAGCAGTTTACAGGGGGCCACTGAAGCTTTCTTT.